This T cell receptor beta chain was found in a study of glioma-infiltrating T cells. Amplification of TCR alpha and beta CDR3 regions from RNA used iRepertoire nested multiplex PCR. Input was roughly 100-450 ng of tissue mRNA or PBMC total RNA. TCRdb re-called the multiplex PCR reads with MiXCR, one entry per CDR3 protein. The table lists more than 85,000 distinct CDR3 sequences, 20% to 25% of them singletons. The V segment lost 5 bases and the J segment 3 bases; nucleotides outside the gene matches: 18. CDR3 length: 17 amino acids. From germline, CDR1 is DFQATT and CDR2 SNEGSKA (reference sequence). This clonotype was observed many times.

The sequenced sample consisted of glioma tissue, nonneoplastic brain tissue, or PBMCs (not recorded which). The source is a human donor with low-grade glioma or glioblastoma, undergoing nonglioma brain surgery, or in good health (not recorded which). J is TRBJ1-2 and V is TRBV20-1, with 7 bases identical to TRBD1. CDR3 region: CSARLSTRGTVDYGYTF. CDR3 bases: TGCAGTGCTCGACTCTCTACCCGGGGGACAGTCGACTATGGCTACACCTTC.